These 12 T cell receptor beta chains originate from one sample sequenced in a study of blood T cell repertoires in COVID-19. Clones were sequenced by immunoSEQ multiplex PCR, and TCRdb holds only the in-frame ones, with some missing. The sample has some 97,000 clones; 90% are singletons. The source material was peripheral blood. These receptors were taken from a man aged 45-65 years with acute or convalescent COVID-19.

The V gene is TRBV12-5, the J gene TRBJ2-4; the D is unclear. The CDR3 loop spans 13 amino acids. Trimming left V 5 bases short and J 8 bases short, with 13 bases between. Germline-derived CDR1 and CDR2 are LGHNT and FRNRAP. In DNA, the CDR3 is TGTGCTAGTGGTCCGTTTAGCCCTGACATTCAGTACTTC. Protein: CASGPFSPDIQYF.

This clone was seen more than once but under ten times. The chain is built from TRBV6-2 or TRBV6-3 and TRBJ2-1; maybe TRBD2 (6 bases). Germline values: CDR1 MNHEY, CDR2 SVGEGT. This CDR3 has 14 amino acids. The V gene lost 5 bases and the J gene lost 6 bases, with 14 bases spanning the gap. CDR3 DNA: TGTGCCAGCAGTGGGGGGAGGTCAAGCAATGAGCAGTTCTTC. Protein product: CASSGGRSSNEQFF.

The V call is TRBV29-1, the J call TRBJ2-5; D ambiguous. The V end was cut by 7 bases, the J end by 5 bases, with 8 bases between. The CDR3 consists of 10 residues. Germline lookup yields CDR1 SQVTM and CDR2 ANQGSEA. This CDR3 is CSGAEETQYF. The CDR3 coding sequence is TGCAGCGGGGCAGAGGAGACCCAGTACTTC.

CDR3 DNA sequence: TGTGCCAGCATGAGGGGGTTTGGTACAGGCACAGATACGCAGTATTTT. Translation: CASMRGFGTGTDTQYF. The chain is built from TRBV7-2 and TRBJ2-3; a possible D gene is TRBD1 (6 bases). This CDR3 is built from 16 residues. Germline loops: CDR1 SGHTA, CDR2 FQGNSA. Trimming removed 7 bases at V and 1 base at J, with 18 bases between.

The V gene is TRBV18, the J gene TRBJ1-2; TRBD1 matches at 8 bases. CDR1 KGHSH and CDR2 LQKENI come from the germline V gene. J lost 8 bases, V lost 0 bases, and 2 bases had no gene match. The CDR3 contains 13 residues. CDR3 region: CASSPPTGAGYTF. The CDR3 nucleotides are TGTGCCAGCTCACCACCGACAGGGGCAGGCTACACCTTC.

CDR3 sequence: CASSLATGVGYTF. DNA of the CDR3: TGTGCCAGCAGCTTAGCGACAGGGGTCGGCTACACCTTC. The chain combines TRBV7-2 with TRBJ1-2, with 8 positions matching TRBD1. Germline values: CDR1 SGHTA, CDR2 FQGNSA. The CDR3 contains 13 residues. V dropped 0 bases and J dropped 8; count of bases not matched to a gene: 2.

V usage is TRBV4-3 and J usage is TRBJ1-4, with TRBD1 identical over 10 bases. Trimming removed 0 bases from V and 3 bases from J; junction bases left unmatched: 4. This CDR3 is built from 17 residues. The germline gives CDR1 LGHNA, CDR2 YSLEER. The CDR3: CASSQDRTGGPNEKLFF. CDR3 nucleotide sequence: TGCGCCAGCAGCCAAGATCGGACAGGGGGGCCTAATGAAAAACTGTTTTTT.

Points on this clone: This CDR3 is also generated by other DNA sequences in the sample. The V call is TRBV5-1, the J call TRBJ1-2; no firm D call. The CDR3 sequence is 15 residues long. Trimming cost V 0 bases and J 2 bases, with 11 bases left between them. From germline, CDR1 is SGHRS and CDR2 YFSETQ. CDR3 in amino acids: CASSLVLGQNYGYTF. The CDR3 coding sequence is TGCGCCAGCAGCTTGGTCTTGGGCCAGAACTATGGCTACACCTTC. The entire variable domain, with the rest obtained from reference TRBV5-1 and TRBJ1-2, is as follows: KAGVTQTPRYLIKTRGQQVTLSCSPISGHRSVSWYQQTPGQGLQFLFEYFSETQRNKGNFPGRFSGRQFSNSRSEMNVSTLELGDSALYLCASSLVLGQNYGYTFGSGTRLTVV.

V is TRBV10-3 and J is TRBJ1-1, with TRBD1 matching 7 bases. CDR1 and CDR2 from the germline V gene are ENHRY and SYGVKD. The CDR3 totals 15 residues. V was pared by 0 bases and J by 2 bases, with 3 bases of the junction left unmatched. The CDR3 DNA follows: TGTGCCATCAGTGAGTCGGTAGGGGGCAACACTGAAGCTTTCTTT. This codes for CAISESVGGNTEAFF.

The chain couples TRBV7-2 to TRBJ1-4, with D tentatively TRBD1 (6 bases). The V gene's germline CDR1 is SGHTA and CDR2 FQGNSA. The CDR3 consists of 15 residues. The V end lost 4 bases, the J end lost 5 bases, and 14 bases lay between the germline ends. CDR3 bases: TGTGCCAGCAGCTCGACGGACAGATACAATGAAAAACTGTTTTTT. Translating it yields CASSSTDRYNEKLFF.

The J gene is TRBJ2-3, the V gene TRBV5-4; 9 bases align to TRBD1. From germline, CDR1 is SGHNT and CDR2 YYREEE (reference sequence). V gave up 2 bases and J gave up 4 bases; unmatched junction bases: 5. This CDR3 has 15 residues. In DNA, the CDR3 is TGTGCCAGCAGCTTCGGGGGACAGGGTTCAGATACGCAGTATTTT. Translated, it gives CASSFGGQGSDTQYF.

The V gene is TRBV14, the J gene TRBJ2-7; weak D call: TRBD1 (5 bases). The CDR3 spans 14 residues. The V and J ends lost 1 base and 0 bases respectively, with 7 bases between them. Germline CDR1 reads SGHDN; CDR2 reads FVKESK. CDR3 DNA: TGTGCCAGCAGCCAAGCAGGGTACTCCTACGAGCAGTACTTC. Amino acids: CASSQAGYSYEQYF.